These 6 T cell receptor beta chains share one sample of origin, sequenced in a study of HIV-infected children after antiretroviral therapy interruption. The treatment is: PENTA 11 planned treatment interruption arm or continuous ART arm. RNA-based 3' RACE libraries used unique molecular identifiers. TCRdb reprocessed the 3' RACE reads with MiXCR, giving one entry per CDR3 protein. The repertoire consists of about 86,000 distinct CDR3 sequences, with under 8% occurring once and the leading ten covering 0.9% to 1.4%. The material sequenced was CD45RA+ CD4+ T cells from PBMCs, pooled from several time points, taken from a donor given antiretroviral therapy, either interrupted or continuous. The sample's subset: naive CD4+ CD45RA+ CD45RO- T cells. The receptors originated from a pool of human donors with HIV.

As for this clonotype: One base away lies a much larger clone, so this may be a sequencing read error. The chain couples TRBV12-3 or TRBV12-4 to TRBJ2-1; tentatively, D is TRBD1 (6 bases). Trimming removed 5 bases from V and 10 bases from J, with 21 bases in between. This CDR3 comprises 15 residues. The CDR3 coding sequence is TGTGCCAGCAGTCTAGAGGGGGTTCTGGTAGGGGAGCAGTTCTTC. Translating it yields CASSLEGVLVGEQFF.

This clonotype was seen many times. The V call is TRBV5-4, the J call TRBJ2-5; a weak D match, TRBD2 (5 bases). The V gene lost 2 bases and the J gene lost 7 bases, with 12 bases spanning the gap. From germline, CDR1 is SGHNT and CDR2 YYREEE (reference sequence). The CDR3 loop spans 13 amino acids. The CDR3 protein is CASSLGEGGTQYF. CDR3 DNA: TGTGCCAGCAGCTTAGGAGAAGGAGGGACCCAGTACTTC.

This clonotype has more than one count but fewer than ten. This chain connects TRBV13 to TRBJ1-2; the D gene is possibly TRBD1 (6 bases). Germline lookup yields CDR1 PRHDT and CDR2 FYEKMQ (reference sequence). This CDR3 is 15 amino acids long. Trimming cost V 3 bases and J 6 bases, with 17 bases left between them. For the CDR3, the DNA is TGTGCCAGCAGCTTGCCGGGACGGGGGCCGGATGGCTACACCTTC. This translates into CASSLPGRGPDGYTF.

This clonotype was detected only a few times. The V and J genes are TRBV10-3 and TRBJ1-2; the match to TRBD1 covers 8 bases. Germline loops: CDR1 ENHRY, CDR2 SYGVKD. The CDR3 covers 16 residues. The trim removed 6 bases at V and 5 bases at J, leaving 14 bases unmatched. The CDR3: CAISHTIQGGNYGYTF. Here the CDR3 DNA reads TGTGCCATCAGCCACACTATACAGGGGGGAAATTATGGCTACACCTTC.

Ten or more counts support this clonotype. This chain links TRBV5-1 with TRBJ2-1; 10 bases are shared with TRBD2. The CDR3 has 15 amino acids. J gave up 8 bases and V 1 base, and 6 bases lay outside the gene matches. Germline CDR1 reads SGHRS; CDR2 reads YFSETQ. For the CDR3, the DNA is TGCGCCAGCAGCTTGCAAACTAGCGGGAATGATGAGCAGTTCTTC. Its translation is CASSLQTSGNDEQFF.

This clonotype was observed at least ten times. V usage is TRBV24-1 and J usage is TRBJ2-3, with no clear D. Germline loops: CDR1 KGHDR, CDR2 SFDVKD. The V end was cut by 3 bases, the J end by 5 bases, with 11 bases between. The CDR3 extends over 14 amino acids. The CDR3 DNA reads as TGTGCCACCAGTGATCGGGCCCGCGGAGATACGCAGTATTTT. Translated: CATSDRARGDTQYF.